This T cell receptor beta chain appears in the sequencing data of a study of T cells in pancreatic ductal adenocarcinoma. Sequencing used immunoSEQ multiplex PCR; TCRdb keeps in-frame clones, though not all of them. The sample holds 85,000 to 120,000 clones, about 95% seen once. Selected pancreatic ductal adenocarcinoma patients had undergone surgery without neoadjuvant therapy. The CDR3 is 19 residues long. Between the trimmed V and J ends, which lost 3 bases and 0 bases, there was a span of 22 bases. Germline CDR1 PRHDT, CDR2 FYEKMQ (reference sequence). Sequencing was done on a sample of PBMCs. J is TRBJ2-3 and V is TRBV13, with TRBD2 as a possible D gene (6 bases). The origin of this receptor is a human donor with pancreatic ductal adenocarcinoma. The CDR3 is CASSFRALASTISTDTQYF. The CDR3 DNA reads as TGTGCCAGCAGCTTTAGGGCGCTAGCGTCTACGATAAGCACAGATACGCAGTATTTT. Full variable domain (missing parts from reference TRBV13 and TRBJ2-3): AAGVIQSPRHLIKEKRETATLKCYPIPRHDTVYWYQQGPGQDPQFLISFYEKMQSDKGSIPDRFSAQQFSDYHSELNMSSLELGDSALYFCASSFRALASTISTDTQYFGPGTRLTVL.